These T cell receptor beta chains were read from a single sample in a study of T cell repertoires and HLA-DP antigens. TCRdb keeps only in-frame clones here, not all; method: immunoSEQ multiplex PCR. Of about 2,500 clones in the sample, about 76% were seen once. Sequencing used CD137- CD4+ T cells from cultured PBMCs. The receptors come from a man aged 55-75 years in good health and CMV-seronegative. Each CDR3 is given with its conserved first and last residue. Each record gives: V gene, clone size, D gene, J gene, CDR3 protein, CDR3 DNA. The D gene is left open where the match is weak. The size field is filled for only some rows; it gives once, few, many or a size class.

V: TRBV15; size: once; D: NA; J: TRBJ2-5; CDR3: CATSSTWGTGAPQETQYF; DNA: TGTGCCACCAGCAGCACCTGGGGGACTGGGGCCCCACAAGAGACCCAGTACTTC
V: TRBV2; size: NA; D: NA; J: TRBJ1-1; CDR3: CASSQHAGSNTEAFF; DNA: TGTGCCAGCAGCCAACATGCAGGGTCTAACACTGAAGCTTTCTTT
V: TRBV7-8; size: NA; D: NA; J: TRBJ2-7; CDR3: CASSPGQSGNSYEQYF; DNA: TGTGCCAGCAGCCCCGGACAAAGCGGCAACTCCTACGAGCAGTACTTC
V: TRBV11-2; size: NA; D: TRBD1; J: TRBJ1-2; CDR3: CASSPGQGMRGYTF; DNA: TGTGCCAGCAGCCCAGGACAGGGGATGAGGGGCTACACCTTC
V: TRBV4-1; size: NA; D: NA; J: TRBJ1-1; CDR3: CASSQVKGRADTEAFF; DNA: TGCGCCAGCAGCCAAGTCAAAGGCAGGGCGGACACTGAAGCTTTCTTT
V: TRBV4-1; size: NA; D: NA; J: TRBJ1-6; CDR3: CASSQDGRSTEIAPLHF; DNA: TGCGCCAGCAGCCAAGACGGCAGAAGCACGGAAATTGCACCCCTCCACTTT
V: TRBV15; size: NA; D: NA; J: TRBJ1-3; CDR3: CATSRDRGGRYTGNTIYF; DNA: TGTGCCACCAGCAGAGATCGAGGCGGAAGATACACTGGAAACACCATATATTTT
V: TRBV29-1; size: NA; D: NA; J: TRBJ1-3; CDR3: CSAAEGGGNTIYF; DNA: TGCAGCGCCGCAGAGGGGGGTGGAAACACCATATATTTT
V: TRBV5-4; size: NA; D: NA; J: TRBJ2-7; CDR3: CASSFAGTYEQYF; DNA: TGTGCCAGCAGCTTTGCAGGGACCTACGAGCAGTACTTC
V: TRBV6-6; size: NA; D: NA; J: TRBJ2-7; CDR3: CAITAREGGSYEQYF; DNA: TGTGCCATCACTGCGAGGGAAGGGGGCTCCTACGAGCAGTACTTC
V: TRBV15; size: NA; D: NA; J: TRBJ2-2; CDR3: CATSRQLGAGTGELFF; DNA: TGTGCCACCAGCAGGCAACTGGGGGCGGGCACCGGGGAGCTGTTTTTT
V: TRBV4-3; size: NA; D: NA; J: TRBJ1-2; CDR3: CASSQGNSLRGYTF; DNA: TGCGCCAGCAGCCAAGGGAACAGCCTCCGGGGCTACACCTTC
V: TRBV5-6; size: few; D: NA; J: TRBJ2-7; CDR3: CASSGRISYEQYF; DNA: TGTGCCAGCAGCGGGCGGATTTCCTACGAGCAGTACTTC
V: TRBV7-2; size: NA; D: NA; J: TRBJ1-1; CDR3: CASSLSSAPNTEAFF; DNA: TGTGCCAGCAGCTTAAGTTCTGCACCGAACACTGAAGCTTTCTTT
V: TRBV10-3; size: NA; D: TRBD1; J: TRBJ1-2; CDR3: CASTRTGDYGYTF; DNA: TGTGCCAGCACCCGGACAGGGGACTATGGCTACACCTTC
V: TRBV6-4; size: NA; D: TRBD2; J: TRBJ2-1; CDR3: CASSDSWLAGGLSYNEQFF; DNA: TGTGCCAGCAGTGACTCATGGCTAGCGGGGGGTCTCTCCTACAATGAGCAGTTCTTC
V: TRBV5-1; size: NA; D: NA; J: TRBJ2-7; CDR3: CASSLVVGAYEQYF; DNA: TGCGCCAGCAGCTTGGTCGTGGGGGCCTACGAGCAGTACTTC
V: TRBV9; size: few; D: NA; J: TRBJ1-2; CDR3: CASSGRGAGYGYTF; DNA: TGTGCCAGCAGCGGTAGGGGGGCCGGCTATGGCTACACCTTC
V: TRBV11-1; size: NA; D: TRBD2; J: TRBJ2-3; CDR3: CASSPSTTGGGTDTQYF; DNA: TGTGCCAGCAGCCCTAGTACGACGGGAGGGGGAACAGATACGCAGTATTTT
V: TRBV7-2; size: NA; D: NA; J: TRBJ1-3; CDR3: CASSRAGTTSGNTIYF; DNA: TGTGCCAGCAGCAGAGCCGGGACAACCTCTGGAAACACCATATATTTT
V: TRBV29-1; size: NA; D: TRBD1; J: TRBJ1-2; CDR3: CSVGTGRDYGYTF; DNA: TGCAGCGTCGGGACAGGGAGAGACTATGGCTACACCTTC
V: TRBV5-1; size: NA; D: NA; J: TRBJ2-3; CDR3: CASSLAVLSTDTQYF; DNA: TGCGCCAGCAGCTTGGCGGTTCTAAGTACAGATACGCAGTATTTT
V: TRBV7-9; size: few; D: TRBD1; J: TRBJ1-1; CDR3: CASSSDRGLWIGAAFF; DNA: TGTGCCAGCAGCTCTGACAGGGGGCTTTGGATTGGTGCAGCTTTCTTT
V: TRBV14; size: NA; D: NA; J: TRBJ2-3; CDR3: CASSPFTDTQYF; DNA: TGTGCCAGCAGCCCTTTTACAGATACGCAGTATTTT
V: TRBV7-2; size: NA; D: NA; J: TRBJ2-7; CDR3: CASSLSQGFHEQYF; DNA: TGTGCCAGCAGCTTGTCGCAGGGGTTCCACGAGCAGTACTTC
V: TRBV7-2; size: NA; D: TRBD2; J: TRBJ2-2; CDR3: CASSPTSGRAWNTGELFF; DNA: TGTGCCAGCAGTCCCACTAGCGGGAGGGCCTGGAACACCGGGGAGCTGTTTTTT
V: TRBV4-2; size: NA; D: NA; J: TRBJ1-6; CDR3: CASSQVLEGVSPLHF; DNA: TGTGCCAGCAGCCAAGTTCTCGAAGGGGTTTCACCCCTCCACTTT
V: TRBV5-1; size: NA; D: NA; J: TRBJ2-2; CDR3: CASSFGAGNTGELFF; DNA: TGCGCCAGCAGCTTTGGGGCAGGGAACACCGGGGAGCTGTTTTTT
V: TRBV29-1; size: NA; D: NA; J: TRBJ1-1; CDR3: CSVYTGGTEAFF; DNA: TGCAGCGTCTACACCGGGGGAACTGAAGCTTTCTTT
V: TRBV7-6; size: NA; D: NA; J: TRBJ2-5; CDR3: CASSLEALGRGGETQYF; DNA: TGTGCCAGCAGCTTAGAGGCATTGGGCAGGGGAGGTGAGACCCAGTACTTC
V: TRBV7-6; size: NA; D: TRBD2; J: TRBJ2-1; CDR3: CASSLNSGRGSYNEQFF; DNA: TGTGCCAGCAGCCTAAATAGCGGGAGGGGCTCCTACAATGAGCAGTTCTTC
V: TRBV5-1; size: NA; D: NA; J: TRBJ1-2; CDR3: CASSKDGVYGYTF; DNA: TGCGCCAGCTCAAAGGACGGCGTCTATGGCTACACCTTC
V: TRBV5-4; size: NA; D: NA; J: TRBJ2-6; CDR3: CASSLAVSGANVLTF; DNA: TGTGCCAGCAGCTTGGCAGTCTCTGGGGCCAACGTCCTGACTTTC
V: TRBV7-6; size: NA; D: TRBD2; J: TRBJ2-7; CDR3: CASSLERGPSYEQYF; DNA: TGTGCCAGCAGCTTAGAGCGGGGCCCCTCCTACGAGCAGTACTTC
V: TRBV6-1; size: NA; D: TRBD2; J: TRBJ2-4; CDR3: CASSAGGADKNIQYF; DNA: TGTGCCAGCAGTGCGGGGGGAGCGGACAAAAACATTCAGTACTTC
V: TRBV6-5; size: NA; D: NA; J: TRBJ2-5; CDR3: CASKGLAGIQETQYF; DNA: TGTGCCAGCAAAGGGCTGGCCGGGATCCAAGAGACCCAGTACTTC
V: TRBV5-4; size: NA; D: NA; J: TRBJ1-2; CDR3: CASSLRGAGYGYTF; DNA: TGTGCCAGCAGCTTAAGGGGGGCGGGATATGGCTACACCTTC
V: TRBV5-1; size: NA; D: TRBD2; J: TRBJ2-7; CDR3: CASSPGGYEQYF; DNA: TGCGCCAGCAGCCCGGGGGGCTACGAGCAGTACTTC
V: TRBV5-6; size: medium-sized; D: TRBD1; J: TRBJ2-1; CDR3: CASSPRDRGWSEQFF; DNA: TGTGCCAGCAGCCCCCGGGACAGGGGGTGGAGTGAGCAGTTCTTC
V: TRBV19; size: few; D: TRBD1; J: TRBJ1-6; CDR3: CASSNRGNSPLHF; DNA: TGTGCCAGTAGCAACAGGGGTAATTCACCCCTCCACTTT
V: TRBV28; size: NA; D: TRBD1; J: TRBJ2-3; CDR3: CASNPPGGQGTDTQYF; DNA: TGTGCCAGCAACCCCCCAGGGGGCCAGGGCACAGATACGCAGTATTTT
V: TRBV11-2; size: NA; D: NA; J: TRBJ2-1; CDR3: CASSSTPGTPYNEQFF; DNA: TGTGCCAGCAGCTCCACCCCCGGGACTCCCTACAATGAGCAGTTCTTC
V: TRBV4-3; size: NA; D: NA; J: TRBJ1-2; CDR3: CASSQEPSRGNNYGYTF; DNA: TGCGCCAGCAGCCAAGAACCCTCCAGGGGTAACAACTATGGCTACACCTTC
V: TRBV7-7; size: NA; D: NA; J: TRBJ2-5; CDR3: CASSLRQGGQETQYF; DNA: TGTGCCAGCAGCTTGAGGCAGGGGGGTCAAGAGACCCAGTACTTC
V: TRBV5-1; size: NA; D: NA; J: TRBJ2-3; CDR3: CASSFNGRYTDTQYF; DNA: TGCGCCAGCAGCTTCAACGGACGGTACACAGATACGCAGTATTTT
V: TRBV6-1; size: NA; D: NA; J: TRBJ1-5; CDR3: CASSYMGAQPQHF; DNA: TGTGCCAGCAGTTATATGGGGGCCCAGCCCCAGCATTTT
V: TRBV2; size: NA; D: NA; J: TRBJ1-5; CDR3: CASSASRGPQHF; DNA: TGTGCCAGCAGTGCGAGCCGCGGGCCCCAGCATTTT
V: TRBV4-1; size: few; D: TRBD2; J: TRBJ2-2; CDR3: CASSQDWRGLDTGELFF; DNA: TGCGCCAGCAGCCAAGATTGGCGGGGGTTGGACACCGGGGAGCTGTTTTTT
V: TRBV10-3; size: NA; D: NA; J: TRBJ2-1; CDR3: CAISERDGQQFF; DNA: TGTGCCATCAGTGAGAGGGACGGACAGCAGTTCTTC
V: TRBV5-1; size: NA; D: TRBD1; J: TRBJ2-7; CDR3: CASSFGQGANDEQYF; DNA: TGCGCCAGCAGCTTCGGACAGGGGGCTAACGACGAGCAGTACTTC
V: TRBV28; size: large; D: TRBD1; J: TRBJ2-1; CDR3: CASSLGGDRGYNEQFF; DNA: TGTGCCAGCAGTTTAGGGGGGGACAGGGGGTACAATGAGCAGTTCTTC
V: TRBV7-2; size: NA; D: NA; J: TRBJ1-5; CDR3: CASSLAGVGPQHF; DNA: TGTGCCAGCAGCTTGGCAGGTGTAGGGCCCCAGCATTTT
V: TRBV7-2; size: few; D: NA; J: TRBJ1-2; CDR3: CASSLGQGNYGYTF; DNA: TGTGCCAGCAGCTTAGGGCAGGGTAACTATGGCTACACCTTC
V: TRBV7-2; size: once; D: NA; J: TRBJ2-5; CDR3: CASSLEGFGETQYF; DNA: TGTGCCAGCAGCTTAGAGGGGTTCGGAGAGACCCAGTACTTC
V: TRBV7-2; size: NA; D: TRBD1; J: TRBJ1-5; CDR3: CASSPHGGQAVPQHF; DNA: TGTGCCAGCAGCCCCCACGGGGGACAGGCCGTGCCCCAGCATTTT